A single sample is the source of the 27 T cell receptor beta chains below, sequenced in a study of blood T cell repertoires in COVID-19. Data came from immunoSEQ multiplex PCR; TCRdb stores just in-frame clones and leaves some out. The sample lists some 100,000 clones, around nine tenths occurring once. Sequencing was performed on peripheral blood. The origin of the receptors is a man in his fifties or sixties with acute or convalescent COVID-19.

This clone was recorded a few times. This chain uses TRBV6-5 with TRBJ1-4; D not resolved. Trimming removed 7 bases from V and 6 bases from J, with 12 bases in between. This CDR3 contains 13 residues. Germline V lookup: CDR1 MNHEY, CDR2 SVGAGI. DNA of the CDR3: TGTGCCAGCAAACCCCATCCGGATGAAAAACTGTTTTTT. It yields the protein CASKPHPDEKLFF.

The chain employs TRBV27 and TRBJ2-2; possibly TRBD2 for D (6 bases). The CDR3 consists of 15 residues. Deletions cut 3 bases from V and 2 bases from J, with 10 bases between. In germline, CDR1 is MNHEY, CDR2 SMNVEV (reference sequence). CDR3 residues: CASSLGRGNTGELFF. The DNA of the CDR3 is TGTGCCAGCAGTTTGGGGCGGGGTAACACCGGGGAGCTGTTTTTT.

In this sample, this clone turned up a few times. This rearrangement joins TRBV5-1 to TRBJ1-2; D is unresolved. From germline, CDR1 is SGHRS and CDR2 YFSETQ. The CDR3 is 13 residues long. The germline V and J ends were trimmed by 0 bases and 8 bases, with 11 bases remaining between them. CDR3 loop: CASSLDGARGYTF. The CDR3, as DNA: TGCGCCAGCAGCTTGGACGGAGCGCGGGGCTACACCTTC.

The chain joins TRBV19 to TRBJ1-1, with D possibly TRBD1 on 5 matching bases. The V gene lost 8 bases and the J gene lost 3 bases, with 19 bases spanning the gap. CDR1 and CDR2 (germline): LNHDA, SQIVND (reference sequence). The CDR3 spans 15 residues. CDR3 in DNA: TGTGCCAGTGTTAAGGGAGGGCTAGGGGACACTGAAGCTTTCTTT. Translated, it gives CASVKGGLGDTEAFF.

The chain couples TRBV7-2 to TRBJ1-5, with a possible D match to TRBD1 (5 bases). Germline CDR1 SGHTA, CDR2 FQGNSA. The CDR3 spans 12 residues. The V end lost 5 bases, the J end lost 9 bases, and 11 bases lay between the germline ends. CDR3 coding DNA: TGTGCCAGCAGCCCCCGCGGGGGGCCCCAGCATTTT. Translating gives CASSPRGGPQHF.

In this sample, this clone turned up once. The CDR3, as DNA: TGTGCCAGCAGCTCTGACAGGAGCCTTCTCAATCAGCCCCAGCATTTT. It is translated as CASSSDRSLLNQPQHF. This chain uses TRBV5-8 with TRBJ1-5; tentative D call: TRBD1 (6 bases). Germline-derived CDR1 and CDR2 are SGHTS and YDEGEE. The CDR3 loop spans 16 amino acids. The ends were cut back, 3 bases at V and 3 bases at J, with 16 bases in the middle.

The chain links TRBV2 to TRBJ1-2; 7 bases match TRBD1. CDR3 length: 12 amino acids. Germline V gene lookup returns CDR1 SNHLY and CDR2 FYNNEI. V was pared by 2 bases and J by 7 bases, with 1 base of the junction left unmatched. The CDR3 reads CASSERQGGYTF. The CDR3, as DNA: TGTGCCAGCAGTGAACGACAGGGTGGCTACACCTTC. The whole variable domain, filled in from reference TRBV2 and TRBJ1-2, reads EPEVTQTPSHQVTQMGQEVILRCVPISNHLYFYWYRQILGQKVEFLVSFYNNEISEKSEIFDDQFSVERPDGSNFTLKIRSTKLEDSAMYFCASSERQGGYTFGSGTRLTVV.

The CDR3 loop is CASSEEGRYEQYF. The CDR3 DNA reads as TGTGCCAGCAGTGAAGAGGGGCGGTACGAGCAGTACTTC. The rearrangement uses TRBV6-1 and TRBJ2-7, with D tentatively TRBD1 (5 bases). The CDR3 runs 13 residues. The germline V gene has CDR1 MNHNS and CDR2 SASEGT. V lost 1 base to trimming and J lost 4 bases, with 8 bases between them.

The V gene is TRBV29-1, the J gene TRBJ2-4; D remains unclear. This CDR3 has 11 amino acids. The V gene lost 3 bases and the J gene lost 6 bases, with 6 bases spanning the gap. Germline values: CDR1 SQVTM, CDR2 ANQGSEA. CDR3 sequence reads: CSVDLRNIQYF. CDR3 nucleotides: TGCAGCGTTGATCTGCGAAACATTCAGTACTTC.

The chain links TRBV7-8 to TRBJ2-3; a possible D gene is TRBD1 (5 bases). This CDR3 has 16 amino acids. Germline CDR1 SGHVS, CDR2 FQNEAQ. Trimming left V 4 bases short and J 3 bases short, with 17 bases between. The CDR3 loop is CASSSERQRKTDTQYF. The CDR3 DNA follows: TGTGCCAGCAGCTCCGAACGACAGAGAAAAACAGATACGCAGTATTTT.

This clone has a single count. This sequence joins TRBV6-5 and TRBJ1-2; TRBD1 might be the D (5 bases). The ends were cut back, 6 bases at V and 0 bases at J, with 14 bases in the middle. Germline V gene lookup returns CDR1 MNHEY and CDR2 SVGAGI. This CDR3 spans 15 amino acids. The CDR3 sequence: CASRHRQRTNYGYTF. The CDR3 DNA reads as TGTGCCAGCAGACACCGACAGAGGACTAACTATGGCTACACCTTC.

The genes are TRBV12-3 or TRBV12-4 and TRBJ2-1; maybe TRBD2 (6 bases). The CDR3 runs 13 residues. Trimming took 5 bases from V and 10 from J, leaving 15 bases between them. CDR3 in DNA: TGTGCCAGCAGTCCCTGGGACTGGGAGGAGCAGTTCTTC. It specifies CASSPWDWEEQFF.

The chain links TRBV5-6 to TRBJ2-2; D is perhaps TRBD1 (6 bases). This CDR3 region has 18 residues. Between the trimmed V and J ends, which lost 1 base and 3 bases, there was a span of 19 bases. In germline, CDR1 is SGHDT, CDR2 YYEEEE. The CDR3 spells CASSLLTQQGWDTGELFF. The CDR3 DNA sequence: TGTGCCAGCAGCTTGTTGACACAACAGGGTTGGGACACCGGGGAGCTGTTTTTT. Looking up the rest from reference TRBV5-6 and TRBJ2-2 gives the full variable domain: DAGVTQSPTHLIKTRGQQVTLRCSPKSGHDTVSWYQQALGQGPQFIFQYYEEEERQRGNFPDRFSGHQFPNYSSELNVNALLLGDSALYLCASSLLTQQGWDTGELFFGEGSRLTVL.

The CDR3 DNA reads TGTGCCAGTAGTAAGGACTACCCCGAGCAGTTCTTC. It encodes CASSKDYPEQFF. The V and J genes are TRBV19 and TRBJ2-1, with D tentatively TRBD2 (6 bases). V was cut by 4 bases and J by 10 bases, with 11 bases left in between. This CDR3 is built from 12 residues. The germline V gene has CDR1 LNHDA and CDR2 SQIVND (reference sequence).

The gene calls are TRBV14 and TRBJ1-2; the D is unclear. V shed 3 bases and J shed 3 bases, with 17 bases lying between them. Germline V gene lookup returns CDR1 SGHDN and CDR2 FVKESK. There are 16 residues in the CDR3. CDR3 DNA sequence: TGTGCCAGCAGCCAGGTCGGGCCCGGAGGGCACTATGGCTACACCTTC. Its translation is CASSQVGPGGHYGYTF.

The chain joins TRBV11-2 to TRBJ2-3, with D perhaps matching TRBD2 (6 bases). The CDR3 spans 16 residues. Germline V gives CDR1 SGHAT, CDR2 FQNNGV. The V gene lost 3 bases and the J gene lost 0 bases, with 13 bases spanning the gap. CDR3 loop: CASSFGAGPSTDTQYF. Here the CDR3 DNA reads TGTGCCAGCAGCTTCGGAGCGGGTCCTAGCACAGATACGCAGTATTTT. Looking up the rest from reference TRBV11-2 and TRBJ2-3 gives the full variable domain: EAGVAQSPRYKIIEKRQSVAFWCNPISGHATLYWYQQILGQGPKLLIQFQNNGVVDDSQLPKDRFSAERLKGVDSTLKIQPAKLEDSAVYLCASSFGAGPSTDTQYFGPGTRLTVL.

The chain carries TRBV5-1 and TRBJ1-4, with 7 bases matching TRBD1. This CDR3 contains 14 residues. After removal of 5 bases from V and 2 bases from J, the junction contained 3 bases not matched to a gene. The V gene's germline CDR1 is SGHRS and CDR2 YFSETQ. This chain's CDR3 is CASREGATNEKLFF. CDR3 nucleotides: TGCGCCAGCAGGGAGGGGGCCACTAATGAAAAACTGTTTTTT. The full variable domain, with the rest looked up from reference TRBV5-1 and TRBJ1-4, is KAGVTQTPRYLIKTRGQQVTLSCSPISGHRSVSWYQQTPGQGLQFLFEYFSETQRNKGNFPGRFSGRQFSNSRSEMNVSTLELGDSALYLCASREGATNEKLFFGSGTQLSVL.

The chain carries TRBV2 and TRBJ2-7; 7 nucleotides match TRBD1. Germline loops: CDR1 SNHLY, CDR2 FYNNEI. The CDR3 covers 15 residues. The ends lost 8 bases at V and 0 bases at J; junction bases unmatched: 10. The DNA of the CDR3 is TGTGCCAGCGGTTTTGATGACAGGGACTCCTACGAGCAGTACTTC. It yields the protein CASGFDDRDSYEQYF.

This clone was picked up a small number of times. This chain links TRBV4-1 with TRBJ1-6; D might be TRBD1 (6 bases). Germline CDR1 and CDR2: MGHRA and YSYEKL. The V end was cut by 0 bases, the J end by 1 base, with 10 bases between. The CDR3 totals 17 residues. The CDR3 sequence: CASSQDGGRSYNSPLHF. DNA of the CDR3: TGCGCCAGCAGCCAAGATGGGGGCAGGTCCTATAATTCACCCCTCCACTTT.

This chain connects TRBV29-1 to TRBJ1-2, with TRBD1 matching 10 bases. The CDR3 extends over 13 amino acids. The J segment lost 3 bases and the V segment lost 6 bases, leaving 4 bases of the junction unmatched. The germline gives CDR1 SQVTM, CDR2 ANQGSEA. CDR3 protein: CSVGQGGDYGYTF. CDR3 coding DNA: TGCAGCGTAGGACAGGGGGGGGACTATGGCTACACCTTC.

The gene calls are TRBV2 and TRBJ2-3; D uncertain. V was cut by 0 bases and J by 6 bases, with 16 bases left in between. CDR3 length equals 16 residues. CDR1 and CDR2 (germline): SNHLY, FYNNEI. The CDR3 DNA follows: TGTGCCAGCAGTGAAGCGCTGGCGGTCCCCCAGGATACGCAGTATTTT. The encoded protein is CASSEALAVPQDTQYF.

The chain carries TRBV6-5 and TRBJ1-4; TRBD1 might be the D (5 bases). The V end was cut by 6 bases, the J end by 5 bases, with 13 bases between. Germline CDR1 MNHEY, CDR2 SVGAGI. The CDR3 sequence is 14 residues long. The CDR3 is CASRPGLSNEKLFF. The CDR3 DNA is TGTGCCAGCAGACCGGGACTTTCGAATGAAAAACTGTTTTTT.

The sample holds one count of this clone. Written as DNA, the CDR3 is TGTGCCAGCAGAGCCGGACAAGGGTACTACGAGCAGTACTTC. Amino acids: CASRAGQGYYEQYF. This chain connects TRBV28 to TRBJ2-7, with D possibly TRBD1 on 5 matching bases. V dropped 6 bases and J dropped 3 bases, with 15 bases sitting between them. The CDR3 has 14 amino acids. CDR1 is MDHEN, CDR2 SYDVKM, per germline.

CDR3 nucleotide sequence: TGTGCCAGTCGTTATAGCGGGGCCGACGGGAAAGCTTTCTTT. Its translation: CASRYSGADGKAFF. The rearrangement links TRBV19 to TRBJ1-1; maybe TRBD1 (5 bases). V was clipped by 8 bases and J by 9 bases, with 22 bases between them. The CDR3 runs to 14 residues. Germline values: CDR1 LNHDA, CDR2 SQIVND (reference sequence).

This chain connects TRBV10-2 to TRBJ1-6; a weak D match, TRBD1 (5 bases). The CDR3 has 13 residues. Germline V gene data show CDR1 as WSHSY and CDR2 as SAAADI. V was trimmed by 7 bases and J by 7 bases, leaving 11 bases between them. This chain's CDR3 is CASTDSFNSPLHF. The DNA for the CDR3 is TGCGCCAGCACCGACAGTTTCAATTCACCCCTCCACTTT.

The rearrangement links TRBV5-1 to TRBJ2-7; TRBD1 matches at 8 bases. Looked up from germline, CDR1 is SGHRS and CDR2 is YFSETQ. The CDR3 is made up of 12 amino acids. V was pared by 5 bases and J by 3 bases, with 1 base of the junction left unmatched. The CDR3 here is CASRGTGYEQYF. The DNA for the CDR3 is TGCGCCAGCAGGGGGACAGGCTACGAGCAGTACTTC.

The chain joins TRBV2 to TRBJ1-2; 11 bases match TRBD1. Looked up from germline, CDR1 is SNHLY and CDR2 is FYNNEI. J lost 7 bases, V lost 6 bases, and 4 bases had no gene match. The CDR3 loop spans 13 amino acids. CDR3 bases: TGTGCCAGCAGGGGACAGGGGGTCTCTGGCTACACCTTC. Amino acids: CASRGQGVSGYTF.